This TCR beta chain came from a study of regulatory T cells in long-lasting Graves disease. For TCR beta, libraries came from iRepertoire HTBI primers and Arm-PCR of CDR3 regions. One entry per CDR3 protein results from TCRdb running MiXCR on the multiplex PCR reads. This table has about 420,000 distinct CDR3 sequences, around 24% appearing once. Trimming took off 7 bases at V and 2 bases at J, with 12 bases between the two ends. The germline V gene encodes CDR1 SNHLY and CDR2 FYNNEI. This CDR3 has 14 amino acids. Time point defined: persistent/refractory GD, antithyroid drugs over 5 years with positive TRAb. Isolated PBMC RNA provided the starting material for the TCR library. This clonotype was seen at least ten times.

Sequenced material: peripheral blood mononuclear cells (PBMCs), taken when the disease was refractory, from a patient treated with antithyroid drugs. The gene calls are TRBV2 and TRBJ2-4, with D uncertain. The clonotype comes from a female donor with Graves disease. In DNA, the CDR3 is TGTGCCAGCACCCAAGGTCCCCCCAAAAACATTCAGTACTTC. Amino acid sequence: CASTQGPPKNIQYF.